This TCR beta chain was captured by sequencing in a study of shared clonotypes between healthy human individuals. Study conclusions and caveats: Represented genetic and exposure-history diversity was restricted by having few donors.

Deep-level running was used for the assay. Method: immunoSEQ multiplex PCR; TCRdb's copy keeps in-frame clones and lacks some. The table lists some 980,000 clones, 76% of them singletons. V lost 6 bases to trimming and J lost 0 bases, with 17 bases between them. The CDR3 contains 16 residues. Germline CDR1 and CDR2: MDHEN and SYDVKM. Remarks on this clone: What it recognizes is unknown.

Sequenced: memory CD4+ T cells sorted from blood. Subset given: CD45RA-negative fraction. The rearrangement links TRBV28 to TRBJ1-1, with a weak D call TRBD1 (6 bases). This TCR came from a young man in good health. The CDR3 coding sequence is TGTGCCAGCAGACGTCTGTGGGGGCCAATGAACACTGAAGCTTTCTTT. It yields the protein CASRRLWGPMNTEAFF.